This TCR beta chain was recorded in a study of response to subunit inactivated influenza vaccine. Overall study findings and caveats: Few new T cells, the authors suggested, are recruited by each seasonal influenza vaccination.

TCRdb reanalysed the RT-PCR reads using MiXCR and keeps one entry per CDR3 protein. The repertoire has over 650,000 distinct CDR3 sequences, approximately 17% of them found once; the top ten carry roughly 11%. There are a few counts of this clonotype. Its cognate antigen is unknown. Trimming removed 2 bases from V and 10 bases from J, with 15 bases in between. Germline CDR1 is MGHRA and CDR2 is YSYEKL. The CDR3 consists of 15 residues. This TCR came from a man aged 50-60 years who received an inactivated influenza vaccine. The chain employs TRBV4-1 and TRBJ1-6; D is ambiguous. This sample comprised PBMCs from blood, obtained 5 to 6 days after vaccination. DNA for the CDR3: TGCGCCAGCAGCCAATTTGGTCCGGGAGGCTCACCCCTCCACTTT. Protein sequence: CASSQFGPGGSPLHF.